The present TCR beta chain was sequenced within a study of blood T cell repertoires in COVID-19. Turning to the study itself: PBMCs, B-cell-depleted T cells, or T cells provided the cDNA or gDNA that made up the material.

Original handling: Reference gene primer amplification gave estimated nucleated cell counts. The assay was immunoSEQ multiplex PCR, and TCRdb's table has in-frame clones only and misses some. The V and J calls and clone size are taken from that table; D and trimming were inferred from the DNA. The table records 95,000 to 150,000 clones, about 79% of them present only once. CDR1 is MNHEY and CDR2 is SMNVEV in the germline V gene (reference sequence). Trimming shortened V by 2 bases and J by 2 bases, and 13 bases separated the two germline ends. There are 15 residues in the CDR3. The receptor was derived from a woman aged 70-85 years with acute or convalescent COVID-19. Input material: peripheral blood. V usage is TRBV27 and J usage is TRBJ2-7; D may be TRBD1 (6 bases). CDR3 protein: CASSLRAGEPYEQYF. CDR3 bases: TGTGCCAGCAGTTTAAGGGCAGGGGAACCCTACGAGCAGTACTTC.